The 4 T cell receptor beta chains listed next were all sequenced from one sample in a study of siplizumab effects on memory and regulatory T cells. TCRdb's copy holds only in-frame clones and misses some; the assay was immunoSEQ multiplex PCR. The data show 85,000 to 90,000 clones, with about 90% seen just once and more than 14% held by the top ten. Sample: CD4+ T cells sorted from blood. The receptors were sampled from a human donor in good health.

This clone showed up just a few times. The rearrangement uses TRBV28 and TRBJ1-5, with D unclear. The CDR3 spans 14 residues. V gave up 3 bases and J gave up 1 base, with 7 bases separating them. Germline V gene lookup returns CDR1 MDHEN and CDR2 SYDVKM. The CDR3 bases are TGTGCCAGCAGTTTGAGTTTAAGCAATCAGCCCCAGCATTTT. Translated, it gives CASSLSLSNQPQHF.

This chain links TRBV29-1 with TRBJ2-7; no firm D call. CDR3 length: 12 amino acids. Germline CDR1 is SQVTM and CDR2 is ANQGSEA. V was shortened by 3 bases and J by 6 bases, with 12 bases between the two germline ends. CDR3 DNA sequence: TGCAGCGTTGAGTTGCAAATCGGCGAGCAGTACTTC. Translating gives CSVELQIGEQYF.

This clone was recorded once. The genes are TRBV29-1 and TRBJ2-3, with a possible D match to TRBD2 (6 bases). The CDR3 consists of 12 residues. The ends were cut back, 3 bases at V and 4 bases at J, with 8 bases in the middle. The germline V gene encodes CDR1 SQVTM and CDR2 ANQGSEA. CDR3 sequence: CSVDGGADTQYF. CDR3 nucleotides: TGCAGCGTTGATGGCGGGGCAGATACGCAGTATTTT.

The chain couples TRBV28 to TRBJ1-5, with D tentatively TRBD1 (6 bases). CDR3 length: 15 amino acids. V was trimmed by 3 bases and J by 6 bases, leaving 15 bases between them. CDR1 and CDR2 (germline): MDHEN, SYDVKM. The CDR3 DNA sequence: TGTGCCAGCAGTTTCCCCGGGGGCGAATTTCAGCCCCAGCATTTT. This sequence encodes CASSFPGGEFQPQHF.